Following are 19 T cell receptor beta chains from one sample sequenced in a study of T cells in Graves' hyperthyroidism and ophthalmopathy. Amplified TCR beta CDR3 regions derived from RNA transcripts. In the first-round RT-PCR of the TCR CDR3, the HTBI primer set was used. A single record per CDR3 protein comes from TCRdb applying MiXCR to the multiplex PCR reads. The data contain 800,000 or so distinct CDR3 sequences, roughly 40% of them singletons. The material sequenced was blood. Receptors were obtained from a young man with Graves' hyperthyroidism.

The chain links TRBV10-3 to TRBJ2-5; 9 bases line up with TRBD1. There are 14 residues in the CDR3. The germline CDR1 and CDR2 sequences are ENHRY and SYGVKD. V shed 6 bases, J shed 4 bases, and the junction held 6 bases outside the gene matches. CDR3 nucleotide sequence: TGTGCCATCAGCGACAGGGGGACGGGAGAGACCCAGTACTTC. Translated, it gives CAISDRGTGETQYF.

Regarding this clonotype: One junction end does not reproduce the germline sequence, and a read error may be involved. The gene calls are TRBV12-3 or TRBV12-4 and TRBJ1-5; D may be TRBD1 (6 bases). The CDR3 loop spans 12 amino acids. CDR3: CPSSLLQGPQHF. In DNA, the CDR3 is TGTCCCAGCAGTTTATTACAGGGTCCCCAGCATTTT.

Many counts were recorded for this clonotype. J is TRBJ2-5 and V is TRBV10-3; the D is unclear. V was pared by 7 bases and J by 4 bases, with 19 bases between. The CDR3 is 15 residues long. CDR1 ENHRY and CDR2 SYGVKD come from the germline V gene. As DNA, the CDR3 is TGTGCCATCATGGACCCCGCGGAGTTTGGAGAGACCCAGTACTTC. It codes for CAIMDPAEFGETQYF.

The chain carries TRBV2 and TRBJ2-7; TRBD1 matches at 7 bases. Germline CDR1 is SNHLY and CDR2 is FYNNEI. V trimming: 2 bases; J trimming: 3 bases; junction bases outside the gene matches: 7. CDR3 length: 15 amino acids. As DNA, the CDR3 is TGTGCCAGCAGTGAATCCGGGACAGACCTCTACGAGCAGTACTTC. It codes for CASSESGTDLYEQYF.

This clonotype was detected ten times or more. The genes are TRBV7-9 and TRBJ1-3, with TRBD1 matching 7 bases. CDR1 SEHNR and CDR2 FQNEAQ come from the germline V gene (reference sequence). This CDR3 comprises 14 residues. The V gene end was trimmed by 5 bases and the J gene end by 4 bases; junction bases not matched to a gene: 5. The CDR3 sequence: CASSPGTAGNTIYF. The CDR3 DNA follows: TGTGCCAGCAGCCCTGGGACAGCCGGAAACACCATATATTTT. The whole variable domain, filled in from reference TRBV7-9 and TRBJ1-3, reads DTGVSQNPRHKITKRGQNVTFRCDPISEHNRLYWYRQTLGQGPEFLTYFQNEAQLEKSRLLSDRFSAERPKGSFSTLEIQRTEQGDSAMYLCASSPGTAGNTIYFGEGSWLTVV.

This sequence joins TRBV5-5 and TRBJ2-2; 8 nucleotides match TRBD2. J gave up 4 bases and V 4 bases, and 6 bases lay outside the gene matches. CDR1 and CDR2 from the germline V gene are SGHKS and YYEKEE (reference sequence). The CDR3 length is 15 residues. The CDR3 protein is CASSRSGTSTGELFF. CDR3 sequence (DNA): TGTGCCAGCAGCAGAAGCGGGACTAGCACCGGGGAGCTGTTTTTT.

Many counts were recorded for this clonotype. V usage is TRBV7-3 and J usage is TRBJ2-7; D not resolved. With 1 base removed from V and 5 bases from J, the gap between germline ends came to 6 bases. Germline V gene lookup returns CDR1 SGHTA and CDR2 FQGTGA. This CDR3 comprises 12 residues. CDR3 amino acids: CASSLKVDEQYF. CDR3 sequence (DNA): TGTGCCAGCAGCTTAAAGGTTGACGAGCAGTACTTC.

This clonotype was observed a handful of times. V and J are TRBV5-6 and TRBJ1-4; D unclear. V dropped 2 bases and J dropped 5 bases, with 13 bases sitting between them. Germline CDR1 reads SGHDT; CDR2 reads YYEEEE. This CDR3 has 15 amino acids. For the CDR3, the DNA is TGTGCCAGCAGCTTATCAATACAGACCAATGAAAAACTGTTTTTT. Its translation: CASSLSIQTNEKLFF.

This clonotype was seen at least ten times. The rearrangement joins TRBV12-3 or TRBV12-4 to TRBJ2-2, with a tentative D call TRBD2 (5 bases). The CDR3 totals 13 residues. Trimming cost V 6 bases and J 2 bases, with 7 bases left between them. Here the CDR3 DNA reads TGTGCCAGCAGCGGGGTTAACACCGGGGAGCTGTTTTTT. Translation: CASSGVNTGELFF.

This clonotype has ten or more counts. The chain couples TRBV29-1 to TRBJ2-7; possibly TRBD2 for D (6 bases). Trimming stripped 5 bases from V and 2 bases from J, with 13 bases between. This CDR3 contains 13 residues. Germline V lookup: CDR1 SQVTM, CDR2 ANQGSEA. CDR3 coding DNA: TGCAGCGTTATGGGGGGTTTGGCCTACGAGCAGTACTTC. It specifies CSVMGGLAYEQYF.

The rearrangement links TRBV12-3 or TRBV12-4 to TRBJ1-2; no definite D call. V was shortened by 1 base and J by 2 bases, with 5 bases between the two germline ends. This CDR3 is 13 amino acids long. For the CDR3, the DNA is TGTGCCAGCAGTTTAGTGGAGAACTATGGCTACACCTTC. It specifies CASSLVENYGYTF.

Concerning this clonotype itself: A much larger clonotype is one base distant, so this may be a read error. J is TRBJ1-3 and V is TRBV20-1, with a possible D match to TRBD1 (5 bases). The CDR3 contains 14 residues. Germline lookup yields CDR1 DFQATT and CDR2 SNEGSKA (reference sequence). The CDR3 DNA reads TGCAGTGCTAGAGATGACAGCTCTGGAAACACCGTATATTTT. Translating gives CSARDDSSGNTVYF.

A few counts support this clonotype. CDR3 DNA sequence: TGTGCCAGCAGTTACTCCAGGGGACAGGGAACGACCCAAGCTTTCTTT. This codes for CASSYSRGQGTTQAFF. This chain links TRBV6-8 with TRBJ1-1; 9 nucleotides agree with TRBD1. This CDR3 contains 16 residues. Unmatched junction bases numbered 11, after V lost 0 bases and J lost 9 bases. CDR1 and CDR2 (germline): MNHGY, SAAAGT.

In this sample, this clonotype turned up a few times. The genes are TRBV7-9 and TRBJ2-5; TRBD1 agrees at 8 bases. Trimming cost V 1 base and J 2 bases; bases outside gene matches: 9. Germline V gives CDR1 SEHNR, CDR2 FQNEAQ (reference sequence). The length of the CDR3 is 17 residues. The CDR3 region is CASSLGVTGDLQETQYF. CDR3 sequence (DNA): TGTGCCAGCAGCTTAGGAGTGACAGGGGACCTACAAGAGACCCAGTACTTC.

In this sample, this clonotype turned up a few times. This chain connects TRBV4-2 to TRBJ2-7; TRBD2 matches 9 bases. Germline loops: CDR1 LGHNA, CDR2 YNFKEQ. This CDR3 has 16 residues. V lost 0 bases and J lost 4; bases outside the gene matches: 7. The CDR3 coding sequence is TGTGCCAGCAGCCAAGATTCAAGGACTAGCGCGTACGAGCAGTACTTC. It specifies CASSQDSRTSAYEQYF.

The chain combines TRBV7-6 with TRBJ2-2; unclear D gene. Trimming took off 6 bases at V and 6 bases at J, with 17 bases between the two ends. The CDR3 contains 15 residues. Looked up from germline, CDR1 is SGHVS and CDR2 is FNYEAQ. The CDR3 nucleotides are TGTGCCAGCAGGCCCCCAGAAGTCCTCGCCGGGGAGCTGTTTTTT. Translated, it gives CASRPPEVLAGELFF.

Comment on this clonotype: This may arise from a read error, as a much more abundant clone is one base away. The J gene is TRBJ1-3, the V gene TRBV11-3; TRBD1 might be the D (5 bases). Germline V gene sequence: CDR1 SGHNT, CDR2 YENEEA. The CDR3 runs 14 residues. The CDR3 here is CANSQRGRGNTIYF. CDR3 coding DNA: TGTGCCAACAGCCAACGGGGGAGAGGAAACACCATATATTTT.

This clonotype was counted a single time. This chain connects TRBV29-1 to TRBJ1-2; possible D gene TRBD1, 5 bases. The CDR3 consists of 12 residues. Trimming pared 0 bases from V and 12 bases from J, leaving 14 bases between. CDR1 SQVTM and CDR2 ANQGSEA come from the germline V gene. The CDR3: CSVEDGDLGNTF. DNA for the CDR3: TGCAGCGTTGAAGACGGGGACCTTGGAAACACCTTC.

Comment on this clonotype: One base away lies a much larger clone, so this may be a sequencing read error. The gene calls are TRBV5-1 and TRBJ1-5; no clear D gene. This CDR3 is built from 15 residues. In germline, CDR1 is SGHRS, CDR2 YFSETQ. CDR3 sequence: CTSSLEGYDNQPQHF. The CDR3 coding sequence is TGCACCAGCAGCTTGGAAGGATACGACAATCAGCCCCAGCATTTT.